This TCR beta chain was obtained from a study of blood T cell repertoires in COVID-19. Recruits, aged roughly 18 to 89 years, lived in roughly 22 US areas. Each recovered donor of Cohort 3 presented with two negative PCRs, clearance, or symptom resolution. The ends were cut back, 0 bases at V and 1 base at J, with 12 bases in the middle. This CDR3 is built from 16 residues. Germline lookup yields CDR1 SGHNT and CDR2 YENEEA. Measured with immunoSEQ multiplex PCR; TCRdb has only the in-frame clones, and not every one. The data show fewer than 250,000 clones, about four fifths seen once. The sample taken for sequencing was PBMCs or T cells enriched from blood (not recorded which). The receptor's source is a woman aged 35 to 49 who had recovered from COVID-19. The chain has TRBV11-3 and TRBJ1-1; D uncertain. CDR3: CASSLDDWSGNTEAFF. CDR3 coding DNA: TGTGCCAGCAGCTTAGATGATTGGTCCGGGAACACTGAAGCTTTCTTT.